This T cell receptor beta chain emerged from a study of cytomegalovirus exposure and HLA in healthy donors. Overall study findings and caveats: Being indistinguishable, some V segments were excluded, TRBV6-2 and TRBV6-3 among them. A list of 164 TCR beta chains associated with cytomegalovirus was given. There were some public TCRs occurring in many donors, but most TCR sequences were rare. The authors confirmed in vitro that a few CMV-associated chains were specific for CMV antigens.

Amplification used 60 Vbeta primers and 13 Jbeta primers. The data were produced by immunoSEQ multiplex PCR, yet TCRdb's version contains in-frame clones alone and is incomplete. This table holds 180,000 or so clones, roughly 77% found once. Germline assignment: CDR1 SGDLS and CDR2 YYNGEE. Trimming removed 1 base from V and 3 bases from J, with 14 bases in between. The CDR3 covers 16 residues. Of note for this clone: No antigen is known for it.

The sequenced sample was PBMCs. The gene calls are TRBV9 and TRBJ1-3; possible D gene TRBD1, 5 bases. The receptor was derived from a woman aged 25 to 39 in good health and CMV-seropositive. The chain's CDR3 is CASSVTWGGSGNTIYF. For the CDR3, the DNA is TGTGCCAGCAGCGTAACTTGGGGGGGAAGTGGAAACACCATATATTTT.